This T cell receptor (beta chain) was profiled in a study of blood T cell repertoires in COVID-19 (dated by TCRdb to between 2020 and 2021). Study-wide context: Samples covering the acute and convalescent phases of COVID-19 were provided by collaborators in the United States, Italy and Spain. HLA class I and class II types, where available, came from metadata supplied by the sample provider rather than from assay-based typing. The prospective study material was composed of cDNA or gDNA derived from T cells, B-cell-depleted T cells, or PBMCs. Samples came from the ongoing ImmuneRACE study (first 160 participants) plus 1,254 subjects from 6 global collaborators. Nearly every sample came with metadata listing a de-identified subject ID, COVID-19 status, age in years and sex. The repertoires were released in a freely available public database intended as a resource for research on the immune response to SARS-CoV-2. The dataset comprised deeply sampled blood TCRbeta repertoires from subjects exposed to, actively infected with, or recovered from COVID-19. Beyond this particular receptor, the publication reports: The amount of clinical and demographic metadata varied by source and participant and was provided uncurated.

Germline trimming amounts to 0 bases on V and 6 bases on J, with 3 as the count of junction bases outside the gene matches. According to the germline V gene (reference sequence), CDR1 reads LGHDT and CDR2 reads YNNKEL. There are 14 amino acids in the CDR3, from cysteine to phenylalanine inclusive. Only CDR3 DNA remains: 42 bases, in frame from the first base. Turning to this clone: Its specific antigen is unknown. No base-level quality is on record; no much larger clone is a single base apart.

The immunoSEQ Assay, a bias-controlled multiplex PCR, was used to amplify TCRbeta CDR3 regions from genomic DNA. For the original study's pipeline: The number of nucleated cells in each sample was estimated by amplification of reference gene primers within the assay. To quantify the absolute abundance of each unique TCRbeta CDR3 rearrangement, sequence reads were collapsed and filtered. For each sample, productive Simpson clonality was calculated as the square root of Simpson's diversity index across productive rearrangements. TCRdb's version of the immuneACCESS table is confined to in-frame rearrangements and falls short of the full clone set. An unresolved V gene accounts for under half of the shortfall where checked; the remainder is of unknown origin. For V, J and clone size, that table is used; D and trimming come from the DNA. The sample table shows a few hundred thousand clones, and roughly 90% are seen once. 6.4% of the sample is taken by the ten largest.

Another Seattle source contributed samples from volunteer blood donors who had recovered from COVID-19. Collaborating institutions collected whole blood in K2EDTA tubes following their own protocols. Collaborator samples were shipped for TCRbeta analysis as frozen whole blood, isolated PBMCs, or DNA extracted from either sample type. This receptor was obtained from a man between 18 and 29 years old who had recovered from COVID-19. The sequenced sample consisted of peripheral blood. The receptor chain draws on TRBV3-1 (or the pseudogene TRBV3-2) and TRBJ2-7, with 9 middle bases fitting TRBD2. The bases are TGTGCCAGCAGCCAAGACCAGACTAGCGGCGAGCAGTACTTC. It specifies CASSQDQTSGEQYF.